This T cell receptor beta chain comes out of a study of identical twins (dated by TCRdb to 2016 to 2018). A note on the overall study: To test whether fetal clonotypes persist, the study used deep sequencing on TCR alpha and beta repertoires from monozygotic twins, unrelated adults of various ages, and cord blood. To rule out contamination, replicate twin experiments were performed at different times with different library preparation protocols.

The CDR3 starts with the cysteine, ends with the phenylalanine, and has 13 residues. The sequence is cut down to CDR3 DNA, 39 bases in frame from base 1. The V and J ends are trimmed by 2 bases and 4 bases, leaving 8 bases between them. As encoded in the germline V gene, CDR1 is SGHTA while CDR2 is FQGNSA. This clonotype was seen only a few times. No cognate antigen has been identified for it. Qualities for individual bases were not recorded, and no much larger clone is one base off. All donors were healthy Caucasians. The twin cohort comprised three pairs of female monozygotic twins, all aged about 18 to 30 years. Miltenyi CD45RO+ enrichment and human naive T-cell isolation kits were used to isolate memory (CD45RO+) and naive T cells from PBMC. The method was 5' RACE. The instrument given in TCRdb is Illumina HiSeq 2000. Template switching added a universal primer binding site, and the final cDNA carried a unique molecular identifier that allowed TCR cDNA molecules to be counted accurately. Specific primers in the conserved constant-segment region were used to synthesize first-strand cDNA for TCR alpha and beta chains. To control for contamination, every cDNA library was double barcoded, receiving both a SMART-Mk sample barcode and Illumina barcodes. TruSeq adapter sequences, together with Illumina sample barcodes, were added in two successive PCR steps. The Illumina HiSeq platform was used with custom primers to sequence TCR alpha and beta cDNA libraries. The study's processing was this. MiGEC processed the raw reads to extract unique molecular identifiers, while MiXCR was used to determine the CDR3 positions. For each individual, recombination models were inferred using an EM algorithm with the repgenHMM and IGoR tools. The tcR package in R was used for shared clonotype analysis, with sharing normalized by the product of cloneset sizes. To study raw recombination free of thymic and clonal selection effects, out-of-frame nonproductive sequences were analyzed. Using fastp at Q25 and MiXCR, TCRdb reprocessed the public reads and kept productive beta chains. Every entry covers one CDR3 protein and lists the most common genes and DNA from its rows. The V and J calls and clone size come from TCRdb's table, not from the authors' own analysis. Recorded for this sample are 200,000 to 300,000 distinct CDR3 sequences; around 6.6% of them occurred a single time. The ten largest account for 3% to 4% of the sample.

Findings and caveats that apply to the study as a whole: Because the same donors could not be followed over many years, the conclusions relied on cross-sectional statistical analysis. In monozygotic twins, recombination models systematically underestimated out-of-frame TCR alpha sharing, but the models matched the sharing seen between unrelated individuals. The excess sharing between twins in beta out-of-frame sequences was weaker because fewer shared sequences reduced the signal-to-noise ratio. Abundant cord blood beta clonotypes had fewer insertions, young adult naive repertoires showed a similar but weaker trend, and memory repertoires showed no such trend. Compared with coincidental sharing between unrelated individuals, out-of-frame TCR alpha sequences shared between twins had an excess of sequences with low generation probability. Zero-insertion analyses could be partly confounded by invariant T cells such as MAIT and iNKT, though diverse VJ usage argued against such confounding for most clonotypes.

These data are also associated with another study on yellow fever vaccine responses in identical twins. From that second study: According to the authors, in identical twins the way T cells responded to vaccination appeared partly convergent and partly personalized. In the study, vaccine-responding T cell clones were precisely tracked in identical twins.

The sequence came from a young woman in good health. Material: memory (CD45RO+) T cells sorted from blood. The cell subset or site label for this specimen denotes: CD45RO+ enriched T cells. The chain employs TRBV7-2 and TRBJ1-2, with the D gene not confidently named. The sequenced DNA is TGTGCCAGCAGCTTACCAGCAATCTATGGCTACACCTTC. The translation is CASSLPAIYGYTF.